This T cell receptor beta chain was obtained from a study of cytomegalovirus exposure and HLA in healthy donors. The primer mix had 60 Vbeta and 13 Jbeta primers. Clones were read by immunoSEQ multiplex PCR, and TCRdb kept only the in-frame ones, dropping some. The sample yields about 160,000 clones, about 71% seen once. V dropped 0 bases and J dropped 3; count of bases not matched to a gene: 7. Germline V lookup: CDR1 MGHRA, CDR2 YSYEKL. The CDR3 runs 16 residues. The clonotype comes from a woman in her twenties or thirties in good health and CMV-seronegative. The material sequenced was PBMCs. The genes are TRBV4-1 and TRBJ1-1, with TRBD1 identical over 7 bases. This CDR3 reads CASSQDLWDRYTEAFF. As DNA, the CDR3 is TGCGCCAGCAGCCAAGATTTATGGGACAGATACACTGAAGCTTTCTTT.